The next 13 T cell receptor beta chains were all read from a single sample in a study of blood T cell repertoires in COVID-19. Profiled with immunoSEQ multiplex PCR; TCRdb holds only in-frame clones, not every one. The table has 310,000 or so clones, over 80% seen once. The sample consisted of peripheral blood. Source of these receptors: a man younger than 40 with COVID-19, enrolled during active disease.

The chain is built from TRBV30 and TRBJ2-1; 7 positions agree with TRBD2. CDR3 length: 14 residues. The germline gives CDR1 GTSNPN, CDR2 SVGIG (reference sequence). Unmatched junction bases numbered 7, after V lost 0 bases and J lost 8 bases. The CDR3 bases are TGTGCCTGGAGTGTACTTATGGGGGGGGATGAGCAGTTCTTC. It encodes CAWSVLMGGDEQFF.

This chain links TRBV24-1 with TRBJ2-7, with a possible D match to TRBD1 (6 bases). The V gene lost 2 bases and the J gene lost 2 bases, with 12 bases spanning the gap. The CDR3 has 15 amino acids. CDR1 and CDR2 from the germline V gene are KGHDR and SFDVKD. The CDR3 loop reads CATSDSGTLPYEQYF. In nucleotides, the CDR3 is TGTGCCACCAGTGATTCCGGGACACTACCCTACGAGCAGTACTTC.

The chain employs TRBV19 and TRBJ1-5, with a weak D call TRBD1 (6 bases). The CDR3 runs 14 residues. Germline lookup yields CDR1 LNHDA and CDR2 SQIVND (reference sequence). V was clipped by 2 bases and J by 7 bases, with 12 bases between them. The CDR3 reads CASSIQGRGQPQHF. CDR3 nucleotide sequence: TGTGCCAGTAGTATACAAGGCAGGGGCCAGCCCCAGCATTTT.

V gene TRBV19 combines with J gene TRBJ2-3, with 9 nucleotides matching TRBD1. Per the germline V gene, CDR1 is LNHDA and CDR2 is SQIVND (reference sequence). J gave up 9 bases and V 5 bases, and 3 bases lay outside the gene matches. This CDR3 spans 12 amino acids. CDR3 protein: CASSGQGTTQYF. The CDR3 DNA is TGTGCCAGTAGTGGACAGGGGACGACGCAGTATTTT.

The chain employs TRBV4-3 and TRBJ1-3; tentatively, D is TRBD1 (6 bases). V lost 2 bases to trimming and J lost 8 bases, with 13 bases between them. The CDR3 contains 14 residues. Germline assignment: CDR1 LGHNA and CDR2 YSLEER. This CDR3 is CASSQRGSGDTIYF. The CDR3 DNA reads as TGCGCCAGCAGCCAACGCGGGTCAGGGGACACCATATATTTT.

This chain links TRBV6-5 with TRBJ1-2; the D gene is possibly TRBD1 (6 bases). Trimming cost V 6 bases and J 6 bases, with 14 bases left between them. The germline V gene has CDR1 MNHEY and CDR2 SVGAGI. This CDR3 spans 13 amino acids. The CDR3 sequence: CASRETGFDGYTF. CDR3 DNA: TGTGCCAGCAGGGAGACAGGATTCGATGGCTACACCTTC.

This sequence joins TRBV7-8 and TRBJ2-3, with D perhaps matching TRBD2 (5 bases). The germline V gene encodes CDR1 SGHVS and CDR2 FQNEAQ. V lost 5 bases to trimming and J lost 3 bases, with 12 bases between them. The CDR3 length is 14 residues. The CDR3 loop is CASSLRGRTDTQYF. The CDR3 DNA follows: TGTGCCAGCAGCCTCCGGGGAAGGACAGATACGCAGTATTTT.

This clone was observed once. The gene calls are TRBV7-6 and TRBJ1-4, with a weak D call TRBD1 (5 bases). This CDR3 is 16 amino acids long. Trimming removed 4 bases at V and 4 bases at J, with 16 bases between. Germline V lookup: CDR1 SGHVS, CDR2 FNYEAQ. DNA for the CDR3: TGTGCCAGCAGCTGGGCCCCGGGGGATGATAATGAAAAACTGTTTTTT. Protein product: CASSWAPGDDNEKLFF. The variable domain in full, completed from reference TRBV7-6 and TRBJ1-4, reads GAGVSQSPRYKVTKRGQDVALRCDPISGHVSLYWYRQALGQGPEFLTYFNYEAQQDKSGLPNDRFSAERPEGSISTLTIQRTEQRDSAMYRCASSWAPGDDNEKLFFGSGTQLSVL.

The CDR3 protein is CASSLLAGTDTQYF. The DNA for the CDR3 is TGTGCCAGCAGCCTACTAGCGGGAACAGATACGCAGTATTTT. The J gene is TRBJ2-3, the V gene TRBV7-3, with 10 bases fitting TRBD2. Germline loops: CDR1 SGHTA, CDR2 FQGTGA. Trimming at V came to 5 bases and at J to 3 bases, leaving 2 bases not matched to a gene. The CDR3 length is 14 residues. Variable domain in full (rest from reference TRBV7-3 and TRBJ2-3): GAGVSQTPSNKVTEKGKYVELRCDPISGHTALYWYRQSLGQGPEFLIYFQGTGAADDSGLPNDRFFAVRPEGSVSTLKIQRTERGDSAVYLCASSLLAGTDTQYFGPGTRLTVL.

The CDR3: CASSQLTTGGNYGYTF. The DNA for the CDR3 is TGTGCCAGCAGTCAACTGACAACGGGGGGGAACTATGGCTACACCTTC. This sequence joins TRBV2 and TRBJ1-2, with a possible D match to TRBD1 (5 bases). Germline V gene data show CDR1 as SNHLY and CDR2 as FYNNEI. There are 16 residues in the CDR3. V was shortened by 5 bases and J by 2 bases, with 18 bases between the two germline ends.

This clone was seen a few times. The DNA for the CDR3 is TGCGCCAGCAGCCAGTCTAGCGGGACCGAATACGAGCAGTACTTC. As protein: CASSQSSGTEYEQYF. V gene TRBV4-3 combines with J gene TRBJ2-7, with 9 positions matching TRBD2. Trimming at V came to 3 bases and at J to 4 bases, leaving 7 bases not matched to a gene. The CDR3 has 15 residues. The germline CDR1 and CDR2 sequences are LGHNA and YSLEER.

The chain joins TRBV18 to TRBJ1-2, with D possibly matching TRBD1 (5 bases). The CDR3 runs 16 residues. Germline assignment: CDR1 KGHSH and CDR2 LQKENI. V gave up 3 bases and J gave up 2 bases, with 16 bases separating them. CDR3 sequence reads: CASSPSGHQQNYGYTF. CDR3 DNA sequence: TGTGCCAGCTCACCTTCCGGACACCAACAAAACTATGGCTACACCTTC.

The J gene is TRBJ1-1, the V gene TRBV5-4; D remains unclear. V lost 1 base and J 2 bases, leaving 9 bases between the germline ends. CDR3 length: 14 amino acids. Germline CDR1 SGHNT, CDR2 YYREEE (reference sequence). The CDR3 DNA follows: TGTGCCAGCAGCTTGACACAGTTTAACACTGAAGCTTTCTTT. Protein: CASSLTQFNTEAFF.